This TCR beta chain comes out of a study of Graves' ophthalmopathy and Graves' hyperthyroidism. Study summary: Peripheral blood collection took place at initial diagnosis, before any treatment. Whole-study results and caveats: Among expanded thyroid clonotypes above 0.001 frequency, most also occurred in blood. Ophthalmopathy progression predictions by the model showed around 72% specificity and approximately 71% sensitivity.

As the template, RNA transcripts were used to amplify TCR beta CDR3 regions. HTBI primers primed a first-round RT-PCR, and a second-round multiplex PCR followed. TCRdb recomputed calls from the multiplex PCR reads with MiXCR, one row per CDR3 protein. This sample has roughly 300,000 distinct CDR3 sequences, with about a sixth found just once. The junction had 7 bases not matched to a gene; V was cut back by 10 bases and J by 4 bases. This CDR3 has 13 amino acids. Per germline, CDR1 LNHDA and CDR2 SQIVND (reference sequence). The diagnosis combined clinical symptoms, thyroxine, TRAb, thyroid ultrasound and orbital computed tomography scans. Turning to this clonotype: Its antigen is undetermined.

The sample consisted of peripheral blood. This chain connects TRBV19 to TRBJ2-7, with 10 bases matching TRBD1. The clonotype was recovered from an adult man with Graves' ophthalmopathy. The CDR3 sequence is CATSDRGLYEQYF. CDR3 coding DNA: TGTGCCACTTCCGACAGGGGGCTATACGAGCAGTACTTC.